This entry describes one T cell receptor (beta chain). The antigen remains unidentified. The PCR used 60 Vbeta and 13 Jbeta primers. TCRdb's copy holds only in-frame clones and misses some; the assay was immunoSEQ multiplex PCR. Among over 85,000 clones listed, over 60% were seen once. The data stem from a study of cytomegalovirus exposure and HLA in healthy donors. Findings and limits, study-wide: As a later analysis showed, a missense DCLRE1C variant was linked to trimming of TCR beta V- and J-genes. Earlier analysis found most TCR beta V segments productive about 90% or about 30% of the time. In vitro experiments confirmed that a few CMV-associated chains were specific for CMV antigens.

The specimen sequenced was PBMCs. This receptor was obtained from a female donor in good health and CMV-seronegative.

The CDR3 is CAISEGGGASTDTQYF. CDR3 nucleotide sequence: TGTGCCATCAGTGAGGGTGGGGGGGCTAGCACAGATACGCAGTATTTT. J is TRBJ2-3 and V is TRBV10-3; tentative D call: TRBD2 (7 bases). Germline-derived CDR1 and CDR2 are ENHRY and SYGVKD. This CDR3 comprises 16 residues. V lost 2 bases, J lost 0 bases, and 12 bases lay in between.